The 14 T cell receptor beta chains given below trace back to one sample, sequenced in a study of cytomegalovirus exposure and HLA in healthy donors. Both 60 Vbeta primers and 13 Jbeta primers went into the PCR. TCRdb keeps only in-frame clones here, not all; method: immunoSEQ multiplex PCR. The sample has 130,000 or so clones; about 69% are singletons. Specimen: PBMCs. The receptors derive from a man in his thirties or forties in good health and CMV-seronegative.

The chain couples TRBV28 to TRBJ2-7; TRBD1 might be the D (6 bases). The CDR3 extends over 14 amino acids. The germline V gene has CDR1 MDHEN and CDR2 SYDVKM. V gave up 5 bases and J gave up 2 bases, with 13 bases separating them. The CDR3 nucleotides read TGTGCCAGCAGTGGCACAGGGATTACCTACGAGCAGTACTTC. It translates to CASSGTGITYEQYF.

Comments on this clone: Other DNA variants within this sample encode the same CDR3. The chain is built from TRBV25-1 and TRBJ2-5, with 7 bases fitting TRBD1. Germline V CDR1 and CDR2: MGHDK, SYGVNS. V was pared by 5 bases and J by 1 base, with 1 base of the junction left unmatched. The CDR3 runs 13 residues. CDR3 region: CASSTGAQETQYF. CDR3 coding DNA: TGTGCCAGCAGTACAGGGGCCCAAGAGACCCAGTACTTC. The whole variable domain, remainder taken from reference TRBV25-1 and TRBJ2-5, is EADIYQTPRYLVIGTGKKITLECSQTMGHDKMYWYQQDPGMELHLIHYSYGVNSTEKGDLSSESTVSRIRTEHFPLTLESARPSHTSQYLCASSTGAQETQYFGPGTRLLVL.

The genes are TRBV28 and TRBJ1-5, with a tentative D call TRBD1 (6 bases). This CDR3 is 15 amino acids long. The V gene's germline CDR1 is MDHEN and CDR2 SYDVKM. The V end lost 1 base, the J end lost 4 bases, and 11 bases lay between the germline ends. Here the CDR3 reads CASSLSDRLNQPQHF. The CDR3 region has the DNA TGTGCCAGCAGTTTATCCGACAGGCTAAATCAGCCCCAGCATTTT.

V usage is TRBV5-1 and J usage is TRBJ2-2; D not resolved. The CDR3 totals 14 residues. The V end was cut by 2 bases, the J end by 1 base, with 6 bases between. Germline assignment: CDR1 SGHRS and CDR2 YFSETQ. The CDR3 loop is CASSFSVNTGELFF. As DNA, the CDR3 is TGCGCCAGCAGCTTCTCAGTGAACACCGGGGAGCTGTTTTTT.

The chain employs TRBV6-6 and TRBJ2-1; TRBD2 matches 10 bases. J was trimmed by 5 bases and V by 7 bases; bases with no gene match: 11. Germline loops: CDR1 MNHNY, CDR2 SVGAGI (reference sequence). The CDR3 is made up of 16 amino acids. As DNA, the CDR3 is TGTGCCAGCACCGGAACGAGCGGGAGGGCCCACAATGAGCAGTTCTTC. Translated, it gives CASTGTSGRAHNEQFF.

The CDR3 DNA sequence: TGTGCCTGGAGTGTAACGCAGGGGGGCAGTGAGCAGTTCTTC. Its protein product is CAWSVTQGGSEQFF. The chain carries TRBV30 and TRBJ2-1, with D perhaps matching TRBD1 (7 bases). The germline CDR1 and CDR2 sequences are GTSNPN and SVGIG (reference sequence). The CDR3 spans 14 residues. Trimming removed 0 bases from V and 9 bases from J, with 15 bases in between.

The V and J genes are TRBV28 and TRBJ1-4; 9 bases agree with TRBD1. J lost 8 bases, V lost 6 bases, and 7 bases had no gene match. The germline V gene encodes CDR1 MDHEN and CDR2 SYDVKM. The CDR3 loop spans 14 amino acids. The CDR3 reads CASRVTGGHEKLFF. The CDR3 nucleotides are TGTGCCAGCAGGGTGACAGGGGGTCACGAAAAACTGTTTTTT.

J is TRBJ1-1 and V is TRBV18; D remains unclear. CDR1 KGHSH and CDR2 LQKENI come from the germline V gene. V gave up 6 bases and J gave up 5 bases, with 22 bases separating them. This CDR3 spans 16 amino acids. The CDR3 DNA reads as TGTGCCAGCTCCCTTCAAAGAACGGGAGTTGGGACTGAAGCTTTCTTT. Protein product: CASSLQRTGVGTEAFF.

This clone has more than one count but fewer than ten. CDR3 coding DNA: TGTGCCAGCAGCTTAATGGACACCTACAATGAGCAGTTCTTC. Translation: CASSLMDTYNEQFF. The rearrangement uses TRBV7-3 and TRBJ2-1; possibly TRBD1 for D (5 bases). The CDR3 is 14 residues long. Per the germline V gene, CDR1 is SGHTA and CDR2 is FQGTGA. Deletions cut 1 base from V and 2 bases from J, with 6 bases between.

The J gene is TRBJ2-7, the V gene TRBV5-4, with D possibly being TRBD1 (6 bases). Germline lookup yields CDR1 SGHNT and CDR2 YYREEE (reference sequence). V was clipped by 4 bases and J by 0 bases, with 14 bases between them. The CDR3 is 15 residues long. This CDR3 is CASSHPGDNSYEQYF. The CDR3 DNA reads TGTGCCAGCAGCCACCCCGGGGACAACTCCTACGAGCAGTACTTC. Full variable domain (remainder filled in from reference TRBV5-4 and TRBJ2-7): ETGVTQSPTHLIKTRGQQVTLRCSSQSGHNTVSWYQQALGQGPQFIFQYYREEENGRGNFPPRFSGLQFPNYSSELNVNALELDDSALYLCASSHPGDNSYEQYFGPGTRLTVT.

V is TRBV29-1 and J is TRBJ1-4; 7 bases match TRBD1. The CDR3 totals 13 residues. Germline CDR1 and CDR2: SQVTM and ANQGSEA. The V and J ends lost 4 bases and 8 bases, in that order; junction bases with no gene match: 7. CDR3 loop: CSVVETGKEKLFF. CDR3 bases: TGCAGCGTTGTTGAGACAGGGAAAGAAAAACTGTTTTTT. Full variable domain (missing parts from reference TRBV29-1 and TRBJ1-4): SAVISQKPSRDICQRGTSLTIQCQVDSQVTMMFWYRQQPGQSLTLIATANQGSEATYESGFVIDKFPISRPNLTFSTLTVSNMSPEDSSIYLCSVVETGKEKLFFGSGTQLSVL.

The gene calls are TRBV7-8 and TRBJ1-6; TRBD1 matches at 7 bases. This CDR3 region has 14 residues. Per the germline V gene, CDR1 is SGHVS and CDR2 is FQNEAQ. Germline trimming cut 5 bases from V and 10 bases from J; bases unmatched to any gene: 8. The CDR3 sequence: CASSVRDSNSPLHF. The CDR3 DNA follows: TGTGCCAGCAGCGTTCGGGACAGCAACTCACCCCTCCACTTT.

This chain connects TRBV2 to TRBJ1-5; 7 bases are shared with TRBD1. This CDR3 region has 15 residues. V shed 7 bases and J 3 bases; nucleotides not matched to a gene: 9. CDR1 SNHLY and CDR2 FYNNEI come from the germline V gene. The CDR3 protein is CASKGVTGTNQPQHF. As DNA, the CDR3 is TGTGCCAGCAAAGGGGTGACAGGGACCAATCAGCCCCAGCATTTT.

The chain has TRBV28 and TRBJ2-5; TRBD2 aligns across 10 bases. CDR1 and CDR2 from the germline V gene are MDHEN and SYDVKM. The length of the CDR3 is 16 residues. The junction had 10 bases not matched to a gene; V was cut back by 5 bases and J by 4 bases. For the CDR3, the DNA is TGTGCCAGCAGTCTCAGTATAGCGGGGGGTCGAGAGACCCAGTACTTC. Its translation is CASSLSIAGGRETQYF.